The rows below give T cell receptor beta chains drawn from one sample of a study of CD8 T cells in ankylosing spondylitis. TCRdb analysed the 5' RACE reads with MiXCR anew, one entry per CDR3 protein. The sample includes nearly 350,000 distinct CDR3 sequences, roughly 14% of them seen just once. Sequencing was done on a sample of blood, either unsorted or a sorted T cell fraction (not recorded which). The receptors shown here come from a male donor with ankylosing spondylitis or in good health (not recorded which). The CDR3 runs from the conserved cysteine through the conserved F or W. A D gene is named only where the DNA matches it firmly. Clone size appears in some rows only: once, few, many, or a class for an expanded clone.

J gene	V gene	clone size	D gene	CDR3 DNA	CDR3 protein
TRBJ2-3	TRBV5-1	-	-	TGCGCCAGCAGCTTAAGGTCCGAGACAGATACGCAGTATTTT	CASSLRSETDTQYF
TRBJ1-1	TRBV12-3/TRBV12-4	-	TRBD1	TGTGCCAGCAGTTTTCAGGGGGGCATGAACACTGAAGCTTTCTTT	CASSFQGGMNTEAFF
TRBJ2-5	TRBV27	-	TRBD1	TGTGCCAGCAGTAGAACTGACAGGGGCCTGTGGGAGACCCAGTACTTC	CASSRTDRGLWETQYF
TRBJ2-5	TRBV20-1	-	-	TGCAGTGCCACGCCAGCGCAAGAGACCCAGTACTTC	CSATPAQETQYF
TRBJ2-5	TRBV4-1	few	-	TGCGCCAGCAGCCGTGGCGGGATCGGGCCGAAACAAGAGACCCAGTACTTC	CASSRGGIGPKQETQYF
TRBJ2-3	TRBV29-1	-	TRBD2	TGCAGCGTTCGGACTAGCGGGACTATCACAGATACGCAGTATTTT	CSVRTSGTITDTQYF
TRBJ2-1	TRBV18	-	TRBD2	TGTGCCAGCTCATTCGGACTAGCGGGGGTGGATGAGCAGTTCTTC	CASSFGLAGVDEQFF
TRBJ1-2	TRBV5-1	few	TRBD1	TGCGCCAGCAGCTCCGCCCCAGGGGGCTATGGCTACACCTTC	CASSSAPGGYGYTF
TRBJ1-1	TRBV12-3/TRBV12-4	few	-	TGTGCCAGCAGTCCGTCCGGGACCGTCCGAGCTTTCTTT	CASSPSGTVRAFF
TRBJ1-4	TRBV11-2	few	-	TGTGCCAGCAGCTTGTCCGGGAGCCTTGAAAAACTGTTTTTT	CASSLSGSLEKLFF
TRBJ1-1	TRBV20-1	many	-	TGCAGTGCTAGAGGGGGGGCAGGAGGTGAAGCTTTCTTT	CSARGGAGGEAFF
TRBJ1-1	TRBV29-1	many	TRBD1	TGCAGCGCTAACCCCAGACAGGGACTGAACACTGAAGCTTTCTTT	CSANPRQGLNTEAFF
TRBJ2-5	TRBV6-5	-	-	TGTGCCAGCCAGAGATTAGAGACCCAGTACTTC	CASQRLETQYF
TRBJ2-7	TRBV10-3	-	-	TGTGCCATCAGTGAGTCCAGGTACCAGCAGTACTTC	CAISESRYQQYF
TRBJ2-1	TRBV6-1	-	-	TGTGCCAGCAGCGACGGACAGAGCTCCTACAATGAGCAGTTCTTC	CASSDGQSSYNEQFF
TRBJ1-6	TRBV20-1	many	TRBD1	TGCAGTGCTAGAGTCGGCTCGGGACAGGGAAATTCACCCCTCCACTTT	CSARVGSGQGNSPLHF
TRBJ2-3	TRBV12-3/TRBV12-4	-	TRBD2	TGTGCCAGCAACCTAGCGGGTCTCACAGATACGCAGTATTTT	CASNLAGLTDTQYF
TRBJ1-3	TRBV27	few	-	TGTGCCAGCAGTTTAACGGCAGGGCGAGGAAACACCATATATTTT	CASSLTAGRGNTIYF
TRBJ2-1	TRBV7-2	-	TRBD2	TGTGCCAGCAGCTGGGAAGTGGGGCGGGGGACCTACAATGAGCAGTTCTTC	CASSWEVGRGTYNEQFF
TRBJ2-7	TRBV4-2	few	-	TGTGCCAGCAGCCAAGACCCGCCCGGAGGGTGGGAGCAGTACTTC	CASSQDPPGGWEQYF
TRBJ2-5	TRBV12-3/TRBV12-4	few	-	TGTGCCAGCAGTTTAGCAGGAGGGAAAGAGACCCAGTACTTC	CASSLAGGKETQYF
TRBJ1-1	TRBV20-1	-	-	TGCAGTGCTAGGGTTGGGTCGGGCACTGAAGCTTTCTTT	CSARVGSGTEAFF
TRBJ1-2	TRBV6-1	few	-	TGTGCCAGCAGGGAGGCTAACTATGGCTACACCTTC	CASREANYGYTF
TRBJ2-1	TRBV12-3/TRBV12-4	-	TRBD2	TGTGCCAGCACCCTTGGGACTAGCGGGGGGGGTGAGCAGTTCTTC	CASTLGTSGGGEQFF
TRBJ2-3	TRBV27	many	-	TGTGCCAGCAGTTTAGAGTCCTTAAGCGTGGGGCGCACAGATACGCAGTATTTT	CASSLESLSVGRTDTQYF
TRBJ2-1	TRBV5-1	many	-	TGCGCCAGCAGCTTGTCTGGCTCCAGCTCCTACAATGAGCAGTTCTTC	CASSLSGSSSYNEQFF
TRBJ2-1	TRBV5-6	-	TRBD2	TGTGCCAGCAGCTTGGAGGTGGCGGGAGGATCCTTCAATGAGCAGTTCTTC	CASSLEVAGGSFNEQFF
TRBJ2-7	TRBV5-1	-	-	TGCGCCAGCAGCTTGGACAGGGCCAACTACGAGCAGTACTTC	CASSLDRANYEQYF
TRBJ2-3	TRBV5-5	many	-	TGTGCCAGCAGCCTGTCAACTGGGACAGATACGCAGTATTTT	CASSLSTGTDTQYF
TRBJ1-2	TRBV6-1	-	-	TGTGCCAGCTACTTTGCTATAGTGGGCTACACCTTC	CASYFAIVGYTF
TRBJ1-2	TRBV5-1	few	-	TGCGCCAGCACGGTCCGGTCGACCGGCCGAGAATATGGCTACACCTTC	CASTVRSTGREYGYTF
TRBJ2-1	TRBV28	-	-	TGTGCCAGCACTCCACACCAGGGCTACAATGAGCAGTTCTTC	CASTPHQGYNEQFF
TRBJ2-3	TRBV10-3	-	-	TGTGCCATCAGTGAGGGAGGGGGGTACACAGATACGCAGTATTTT	CAISEGGGYTDTQYF
TRBJ2-3	TRBV11-2	few	TRBD2	TGTGCCAGCAGCTTGAGGGCCTCGGGGGGAGATACGCAGTATTTT	CASSLRASGGDTQYF
TRBJ1-5	TRBV19	-	TRBD1	TGTGCCAGTAGGCGGCAGGGGGCCGGTCAGCCCCAGCATTTT	CASRRQGAGQPQHF
TRBJ1-1	TRBV5-5	-	-	TGTGCCACCTCCGACCCCAGGAACACTGAAGCTTTCTTT	CATSDPRNTEAFF
TRBJ1-1	TRBV3-1	-	-	TGTGCCAGCAGCCCAGACAGCCAGAACACTGAAGCTTTCTTT	CASSPDSQNTEAFF
TRBJ2-5	TRBV29-1	-	TRBD1	TGCAGCGTGGACAGGGGAGGGAAGACCCAGTACTTC	CSVDRGGKTQYF
TRBJ1-1	TRBV11-2	few	-	TGTGCCAGCAGCTTAGACAGGGGAGGACCTGAAGCTTTCTTT	CASSLDRGGPEAFF
TRBJ2-7	TRBV4-2	few	TRBD2	TGTGCCAGCAGCCAAGATAGGACTAGCACCCACTACGAGCAGTACTTC	CASSQDRTSTHYEQYF
TRBJ1-1	TRBV29-1	many	-	TGCAGCGCGTCCAGGGTGGCCACTGAAGCTTTCTTT	CSASRVATEAFF
TRBJ2-1	TRBV3-1	-	-	TGTGCCAGCAGCCAAGGACCTCGGCAGGGGCAGTTCTTC	CASSQGPRQGQFF
TRBJ1-1	TRBV27	-	-	TGTGCCAGCAGTTTATCGGACGGGATAAGGACTGAAGCTTTCTTT	CASSLSDGIRTEAFF
TRBJ2-1	TRBV7-9	-	-	TGTGCCAGCAGCTTGGCCGGGACTTCCACTGAGCAGTTCTTC	CASSLAGTSTEQFF
TRBJ2-5	TRBV5-5	few	TRBD2	TGTGCCAGCAGCTTAAGTGGCGGGAGGGTTTACGAGACCCAGTACTTC	CASSLSGGRVYETQYF
TRBJ2-3	TRBV5-1	-	TRBD2	TGCGCCAGCAGCTACGGGGGGGCAGATACGCAGTATTTT	CASSYGGADTQYF
TRBJ1-3	TRBV12-3/TRBV12-4	many	-	TGTGCCAGCAGGAGGGAGGTCTCTGGAAACACCATATATTTT	CASRREVSGNTIYF
TRBJ1-5	TRBV12-3/TRBV12-4	many	-	TGTGCCAGCACCCAGGCGGGGAATCAGCCCCAGCATTTT	CASTQAGNQPQHF
TRBJ1-5	TRBV11-3	-	TRBD1	TGTGCCAGCAGGCACGACAGGGGTAATCAGCCCCAGCATTTT	CASRHDRGNQPQHF
TRBJ2-1	TRBV20-1	few	TRBD2	TGCAGTGCGGGGGGGACTATCAATGAGCAGTTCTTC	CSAGGTINEQFF
TRBJ1-2	TRBV4-1	few	TRBD1	TGCGCCAGCAGCCACGCCGAGACAGGGGGCCACTATGGCTACACCTTC	CASSHAETGGHYGYTF